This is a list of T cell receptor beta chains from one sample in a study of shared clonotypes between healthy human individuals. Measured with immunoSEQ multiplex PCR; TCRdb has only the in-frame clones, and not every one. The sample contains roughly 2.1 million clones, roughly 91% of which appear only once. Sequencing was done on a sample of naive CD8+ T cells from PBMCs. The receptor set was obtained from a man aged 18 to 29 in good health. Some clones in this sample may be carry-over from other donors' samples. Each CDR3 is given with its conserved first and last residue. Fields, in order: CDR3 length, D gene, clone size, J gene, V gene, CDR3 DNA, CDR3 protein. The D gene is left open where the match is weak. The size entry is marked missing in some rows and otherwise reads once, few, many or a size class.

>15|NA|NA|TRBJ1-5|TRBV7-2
TGTGCCAGCAGCCTAGGGGACGTCAGCAATCAGCCCCAGCATTTT
CASSLGDVSNQPQHF
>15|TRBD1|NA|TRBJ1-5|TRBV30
TGTGCCTGGACTAGCGGGGGACAGGGAAATCAGCCCCAGCATTTT
CAWTSGGQGNQPQHF
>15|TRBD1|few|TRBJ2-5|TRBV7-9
TGTGCCAGCAGCTCCCACAGGGGTTCTGGAGAGACCCAGTACTTC
CASSSHRGSGETQYF
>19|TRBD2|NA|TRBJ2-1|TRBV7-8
TGTGCCAGCAGCATCCCAGGGACTAGCGGGAAATACTCCTACAATGAGCAGTTCTTC
CASSIPGTSGKYSYNEQFF
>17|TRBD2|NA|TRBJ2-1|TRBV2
TGTGCCAGCAGTGAACACCTAGCGGGAGTCTTATACAATGAGCAGTTCTTC
CASSEHLAGVLYNEQFF
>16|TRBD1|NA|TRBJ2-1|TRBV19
TGTGCCAGTAGTGTTACTACAGGGGGAGTCATCAATGAGCAGTTCTTC
CASSVTTGGVINEQFF
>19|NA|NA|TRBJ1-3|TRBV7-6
TGTGCCAGCAGCTGGGGGGACCGCGCCTTAGGCATCTCTGGAAACACCATATATTTT
CASSWGDRALGISGNTIYF
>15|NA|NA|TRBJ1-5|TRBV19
TGTGCCAGTAGTATTAGGGGGTATAGCAATCAGCCCCAGCATTTT
CASSIRGYSNQPQHF
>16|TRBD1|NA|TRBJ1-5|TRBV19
TGTGCCAGTAGTACCCCCCGGCGACAGGGGAAATCAGCCCAGCATTTT
CASSTPRRQGKSAQHF
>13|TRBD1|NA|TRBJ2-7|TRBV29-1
TGCAGCGTCCGGGACAGAACCTCCTACGAGCAGTACTTC
CSVRDRTSYEQYF
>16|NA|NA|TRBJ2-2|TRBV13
TGTGCCAGCAGCTCCAAGGGCGTAGGGAACACCGGGGAGCTGTTTTTT
CASSSKGVGNTGELFF
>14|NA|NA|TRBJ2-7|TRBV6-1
TGTGCCAGCAGCTACTTCGAGGGCCCCTACGAGCAGTACTTC
CASSYFEGPYEQYF
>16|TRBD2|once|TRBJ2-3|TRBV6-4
TGTGCCAGCAGGGCCGGCCTAGCGGGAGGCACAGATACGCAGTATTTT
CASRAGLAGGTDTQYF
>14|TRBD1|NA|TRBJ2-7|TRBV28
TGTGCCAGCAGTTTCGACAGGGGATGGGGCGAGCAGTACTTC
CASSFDRGWGEQYF
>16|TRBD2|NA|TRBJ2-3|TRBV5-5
TGTGCCAGCAGCTTGGCGGTAGCGGGGAACACAGATACGCAGTATTTT
CASSLAVAGNTDTQYF
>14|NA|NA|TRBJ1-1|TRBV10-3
TGTGCCATCAGTGACTCTAGGGGAGGCACTGAAGCTTTCTTT
CAISDSRGGTEAFF
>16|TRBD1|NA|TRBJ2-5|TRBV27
TGTGCCAGCAGTTCCGGGACAGGGACTCCGAAAGAGACCCAGTACTTC
CASSSGTGTPKETQYF
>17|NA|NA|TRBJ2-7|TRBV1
TGCACCAGCAGCCAAGAATTGTGCACAGAGTACTACGTCGAGCAGTACTTC
CTSSQELCTEYYVEQYF
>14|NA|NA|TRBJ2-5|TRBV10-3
TGTGCCATCAGTGGTACCGGGAAACGGGAGACCCAGTACTTC
CAISGTGKRETQYF
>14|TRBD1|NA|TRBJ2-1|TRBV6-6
TGTGCCAGCAGTTATCAGGGGGCCTACAATGAGCAGTTCTTC
CASSYQGAYNEQFF
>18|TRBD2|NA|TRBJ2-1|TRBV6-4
TGTGCCAGCAGTGACTCGAGTTCCGGACTAGCGGTCTACAATGAGCAGTTCTTC
CASSDSSSGLAVYNEQFF
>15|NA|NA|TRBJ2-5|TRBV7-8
TGTGCCAGCAGCCCCGTTTACGGAGCTAAAGAGACCCAGTACTTC
CASSPVYGAKETQYF
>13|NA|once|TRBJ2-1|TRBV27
TGTGCCAGCAGAGATTACGCCTACAATGAGCAGTTCTTC
CASRDYAYNEQFF